The T cell receptor (beta chain) described here comes from a study of T cell responses to AZD1222 COVID-19 vaccine. Clones were read by immunoSEQ multiplex PCR, and TCRdb kept only the in-frame ones, dropping some. The sample has 85,000 to 130,000 clones; about nine tenths are singletons. This receptor was identified in an adult who received the MenACWY meningococcal vaccine as a control. Here the sequenced sample was peripheral blood, taken 28 days after the second dose of the MenACWY control vaccine.

This CDR3 is CASSQDRTGIAYNEQFF. The CDR3 DNA reads as TGTGCCAGCAGCCAAGATAGGACAGGGATCGCCTACAATGAGCAGTTCTTC. The chain links TRBV4-2 to TRBJ2-1; 8 bases align to TRBD1. Unmatched junction bases numbered 6, after V lost 0 bases and J lost 2 bases. This CDR3 contains 17 residues. The germline gives CDR1 LGHNA, CDR2 YNFKEQ.